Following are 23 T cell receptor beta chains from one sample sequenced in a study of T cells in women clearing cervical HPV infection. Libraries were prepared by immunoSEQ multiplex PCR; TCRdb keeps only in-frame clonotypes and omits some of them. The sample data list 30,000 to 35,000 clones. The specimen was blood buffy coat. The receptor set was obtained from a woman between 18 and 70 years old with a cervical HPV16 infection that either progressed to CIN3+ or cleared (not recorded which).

The CDR3 reads CASSSASGGYNDYTF. The sequenced CDR3 bases are TGTGCCAGCAGCTCCGCTAGCGGGGGTTACAATGAC. The chain uses TRBV7-9 and TRBJ1-2; possibly TRBD1 for D (5 bases). The read ends 3 residues shy of where the CDR3 ends; the end is completed using the germline J gene. CDR1 and CDR2 from the germline V gene are SEHNR and FQNEAQ (reference sequence). The CDR3 is made up of 15 amino acids.

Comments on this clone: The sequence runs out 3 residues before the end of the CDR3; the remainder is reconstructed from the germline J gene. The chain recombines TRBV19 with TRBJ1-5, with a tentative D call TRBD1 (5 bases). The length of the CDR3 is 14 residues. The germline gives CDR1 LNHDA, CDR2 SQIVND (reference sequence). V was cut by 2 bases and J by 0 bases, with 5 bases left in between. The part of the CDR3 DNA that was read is TGTGCCAGTAGTATACAGGGTAGCAATCAGCCC. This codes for CASSIQGSNQP. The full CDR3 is CASSIQGSNQPQHF.

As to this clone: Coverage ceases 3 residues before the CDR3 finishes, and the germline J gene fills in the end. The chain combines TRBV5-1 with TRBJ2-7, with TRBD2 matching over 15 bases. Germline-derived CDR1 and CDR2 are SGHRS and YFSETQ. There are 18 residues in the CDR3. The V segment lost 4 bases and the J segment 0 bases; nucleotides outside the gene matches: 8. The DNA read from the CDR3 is TGCGCCAGCAGCCCTGGGACTAGCGGGGGGCCTCTCTCCTACGAG. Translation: CASSPGTSGGPLSYE. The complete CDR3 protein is CASSPGTSGGPLSYEQYF.

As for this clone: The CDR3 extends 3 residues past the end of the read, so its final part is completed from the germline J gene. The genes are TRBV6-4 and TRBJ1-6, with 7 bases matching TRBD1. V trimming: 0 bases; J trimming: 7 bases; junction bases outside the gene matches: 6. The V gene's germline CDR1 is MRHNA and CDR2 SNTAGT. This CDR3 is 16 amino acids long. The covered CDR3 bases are TGTGCCAGCAGTGACTCGAGAGACAGGGACAATTCACCC. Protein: CASSDSRDRDNSP. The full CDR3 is CASSDSRDRDNSPLHF.

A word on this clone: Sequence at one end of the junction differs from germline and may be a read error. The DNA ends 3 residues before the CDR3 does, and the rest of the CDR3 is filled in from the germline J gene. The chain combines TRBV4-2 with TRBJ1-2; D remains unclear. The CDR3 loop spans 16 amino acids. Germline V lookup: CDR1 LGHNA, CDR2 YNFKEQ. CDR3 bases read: TGCGCCAGCAGCCAAGATGCGGACTTACGGTTCTATGGC. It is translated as CASSQDADLRFYG. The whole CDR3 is CASSQDADLRFYGYTF.

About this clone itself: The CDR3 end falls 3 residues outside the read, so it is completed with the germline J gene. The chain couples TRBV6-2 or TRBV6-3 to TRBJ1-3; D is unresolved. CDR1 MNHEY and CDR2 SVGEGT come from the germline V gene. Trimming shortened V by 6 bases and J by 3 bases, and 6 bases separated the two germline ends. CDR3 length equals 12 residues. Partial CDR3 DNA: TGTGCCAGCAGCCCAAATGGAAACACC. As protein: CASSPNGNT. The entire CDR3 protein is CASSPNGNTIYF.

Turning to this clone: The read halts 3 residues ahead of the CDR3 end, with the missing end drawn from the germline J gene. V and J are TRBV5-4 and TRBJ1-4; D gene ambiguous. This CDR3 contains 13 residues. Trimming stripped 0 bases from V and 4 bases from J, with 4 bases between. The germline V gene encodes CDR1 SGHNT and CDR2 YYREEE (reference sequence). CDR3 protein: CASSLGLNEKLFF. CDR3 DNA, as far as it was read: TGTGCCAGCAGCTTGGGACTTAATGAAAAA. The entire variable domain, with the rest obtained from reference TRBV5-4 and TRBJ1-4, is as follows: ETGVTQSPTHLIKTRGQQVTLRCSSQSGHNTVSWYQQALGQGPQFIFQYYREEENGRGNFPPRFSGLQFPNYSSELNVNALELDDSALYLCASSLGLNEKLFFGSGTQLSVL.

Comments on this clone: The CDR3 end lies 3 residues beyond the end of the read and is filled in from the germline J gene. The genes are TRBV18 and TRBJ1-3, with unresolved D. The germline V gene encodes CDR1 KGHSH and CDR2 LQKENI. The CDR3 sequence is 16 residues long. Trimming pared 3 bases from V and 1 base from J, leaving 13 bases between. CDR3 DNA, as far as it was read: TGTGCCAGCTCACCGTTTAACGGGGTATCTGGAAACACC. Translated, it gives CASSPFNGVSGNT. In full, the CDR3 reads CASSPFNGVSGNTIYF.

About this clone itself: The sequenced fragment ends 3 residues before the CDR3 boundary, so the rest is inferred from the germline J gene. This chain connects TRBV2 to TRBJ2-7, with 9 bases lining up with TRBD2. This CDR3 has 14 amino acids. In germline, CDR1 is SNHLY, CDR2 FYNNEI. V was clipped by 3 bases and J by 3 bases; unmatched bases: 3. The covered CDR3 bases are TGTGCCAGCAGTGAGGGGACTAGCTACTACGAG. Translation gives CASSEGTSYYE. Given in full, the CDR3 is CASSEGTSYYEQYF. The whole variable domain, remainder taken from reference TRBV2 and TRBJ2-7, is EPEVTQTPSHQVTQMGQEVILRCVPISNHLYFYWYRQILGQKVEFLVSFYNNEISEKSEIFDDQFSVERPDGSNFTLKIRSTKLEDSAMYFCASSEGTSYYEQYFGPGTRLTVT.

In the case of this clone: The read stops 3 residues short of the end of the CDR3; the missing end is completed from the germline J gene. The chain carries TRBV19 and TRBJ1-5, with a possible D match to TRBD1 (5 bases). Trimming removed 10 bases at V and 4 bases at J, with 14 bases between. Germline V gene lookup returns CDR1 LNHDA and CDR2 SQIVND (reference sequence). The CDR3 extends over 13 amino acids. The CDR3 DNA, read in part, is TGTGCCACTGGGGCGGCGGAGAATCAGCCC. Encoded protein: CATGAAENQP. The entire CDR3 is CATGAAENQPQHF.

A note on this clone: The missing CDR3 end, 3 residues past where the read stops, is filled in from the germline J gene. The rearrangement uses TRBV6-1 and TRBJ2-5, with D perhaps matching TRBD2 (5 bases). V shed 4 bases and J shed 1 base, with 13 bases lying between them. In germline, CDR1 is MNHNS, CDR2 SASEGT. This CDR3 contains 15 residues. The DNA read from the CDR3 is TGTGCCAGCAGTGGGCGCTCCCGGGGCCAAGAGACC. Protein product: CASSGRSRGQET. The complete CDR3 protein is CASSGRSRGQETQYF.

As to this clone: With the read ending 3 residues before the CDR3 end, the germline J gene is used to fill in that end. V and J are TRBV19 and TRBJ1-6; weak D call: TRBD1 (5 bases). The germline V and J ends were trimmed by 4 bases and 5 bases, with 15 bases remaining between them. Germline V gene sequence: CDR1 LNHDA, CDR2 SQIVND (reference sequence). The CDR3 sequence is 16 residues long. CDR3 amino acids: CASSNGWGVDNSPLHF. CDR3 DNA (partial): TGTGCCAGTAGTAATGGTTGGGGGGTTGATAATTCACCC.

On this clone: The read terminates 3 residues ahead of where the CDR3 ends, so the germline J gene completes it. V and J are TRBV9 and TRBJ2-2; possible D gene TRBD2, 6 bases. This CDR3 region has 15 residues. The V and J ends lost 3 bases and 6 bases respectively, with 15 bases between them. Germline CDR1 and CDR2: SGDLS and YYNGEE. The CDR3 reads CASSAGGTFSGELFF. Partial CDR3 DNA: TGTGCCAGCAGCGCCGGGGGTACCTTTTCCGGGGAG.

The CDR3 bases that were read are TGTGCCAGCAGTAACAGGGCATTCGGTGAA. This sequence encodes CASSNRAFGE. The complete CDR3 sequence is CASSNRAFGEAFF. The rearrangement links TRBV6-2 or TRBV6-3 to TRBJ1-1; weak D call: TRBD1 (6 bases). Read sequence stops 3 residues before the CDR3 end, and the germline J gene provides the missing end. There are 13 residues in the CDR3. The V and J ends lost 5 bases and 7 bases respectively, with 14 bases between them. Germline V gene data show CDR1 as MNHEY and CDR2 as SVGEGT.

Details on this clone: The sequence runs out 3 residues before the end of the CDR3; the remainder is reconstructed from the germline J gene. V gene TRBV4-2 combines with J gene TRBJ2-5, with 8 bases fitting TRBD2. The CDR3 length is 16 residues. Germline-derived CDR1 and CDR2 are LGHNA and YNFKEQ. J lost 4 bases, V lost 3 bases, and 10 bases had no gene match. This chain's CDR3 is CASSQVRGGLSETQYF. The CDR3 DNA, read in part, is TGTGCCAGCAGCCAGGTACGGGGGGGCCTGTCAGAGACC.

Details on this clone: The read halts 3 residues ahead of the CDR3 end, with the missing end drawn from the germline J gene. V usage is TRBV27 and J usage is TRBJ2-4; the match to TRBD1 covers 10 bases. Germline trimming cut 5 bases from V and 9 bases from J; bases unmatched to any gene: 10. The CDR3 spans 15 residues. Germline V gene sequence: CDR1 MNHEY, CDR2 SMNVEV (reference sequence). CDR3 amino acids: CASSPRDRGLSIQYF. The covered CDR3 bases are TGTGCCAGCAGTCCCCGGGACAGGGGCCTTTCCATT.

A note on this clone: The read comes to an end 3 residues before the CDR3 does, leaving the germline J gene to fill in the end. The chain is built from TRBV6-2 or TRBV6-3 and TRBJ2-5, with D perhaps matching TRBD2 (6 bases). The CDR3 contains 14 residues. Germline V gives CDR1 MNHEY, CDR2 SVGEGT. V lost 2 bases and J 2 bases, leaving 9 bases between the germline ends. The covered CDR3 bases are TGTGCCAGCAGTTACGCGGGAAAACAAGAGACC. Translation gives CASSYAGKQET. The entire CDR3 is CASSYAGKQETQYF.

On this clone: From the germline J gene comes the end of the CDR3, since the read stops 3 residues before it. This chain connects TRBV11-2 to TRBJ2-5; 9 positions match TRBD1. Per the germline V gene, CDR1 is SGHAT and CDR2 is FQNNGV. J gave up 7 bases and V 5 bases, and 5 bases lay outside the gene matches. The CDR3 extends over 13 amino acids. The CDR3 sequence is CASSTGGEGTQYF. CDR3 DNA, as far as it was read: TGTGCCAGCAGCACAGGGGGCGAGGGGACC. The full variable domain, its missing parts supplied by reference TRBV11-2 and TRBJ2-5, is EAGVAQSPRYKIIEKRQSVAFWCNPISGHATLYWYQQILGQGPKLLIQFQNNGVVDDSQLPKDRFSAERLKGVDSTLKIQPAKLEDSAVYLCASSTGGEGTQYFGPGTRLLVL.

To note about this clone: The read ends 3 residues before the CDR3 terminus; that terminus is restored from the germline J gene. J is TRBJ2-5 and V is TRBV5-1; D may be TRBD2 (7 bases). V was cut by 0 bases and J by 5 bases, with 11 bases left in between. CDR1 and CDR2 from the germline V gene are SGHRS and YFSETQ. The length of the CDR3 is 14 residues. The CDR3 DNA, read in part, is TGCGCCAGCAGCTTGGAAAGGGGGGGGGAGACC. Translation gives CASSLERGGET. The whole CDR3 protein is CASSLERGGETQYF.

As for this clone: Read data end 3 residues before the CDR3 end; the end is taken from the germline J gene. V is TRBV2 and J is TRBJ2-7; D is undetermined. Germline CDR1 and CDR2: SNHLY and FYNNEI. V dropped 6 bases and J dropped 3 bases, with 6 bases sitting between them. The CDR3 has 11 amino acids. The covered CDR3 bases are TGTGCCAGCAGCGGGTTCTACGAG. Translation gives CASSGFYE. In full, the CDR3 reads CASSGFYEQYF.

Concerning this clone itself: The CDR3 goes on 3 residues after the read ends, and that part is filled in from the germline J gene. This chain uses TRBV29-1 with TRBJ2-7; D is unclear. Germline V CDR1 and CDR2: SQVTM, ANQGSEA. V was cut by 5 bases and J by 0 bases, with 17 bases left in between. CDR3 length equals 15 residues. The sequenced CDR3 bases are TGCAGCGTTACAATCGGCGGAACGAGCTCCTACGAG. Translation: CSVTIGGTSSYE. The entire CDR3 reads CSVTIGGTSSYEQYF.

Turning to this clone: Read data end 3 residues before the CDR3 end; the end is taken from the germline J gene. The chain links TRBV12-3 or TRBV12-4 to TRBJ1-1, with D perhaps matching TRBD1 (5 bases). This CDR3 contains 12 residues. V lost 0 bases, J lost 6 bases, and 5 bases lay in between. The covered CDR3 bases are TGTGCCAGCAGTTTAGCGGGGCCTGAA. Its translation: CASSLAGPE. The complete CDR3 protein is CASSLAGPEAFF.

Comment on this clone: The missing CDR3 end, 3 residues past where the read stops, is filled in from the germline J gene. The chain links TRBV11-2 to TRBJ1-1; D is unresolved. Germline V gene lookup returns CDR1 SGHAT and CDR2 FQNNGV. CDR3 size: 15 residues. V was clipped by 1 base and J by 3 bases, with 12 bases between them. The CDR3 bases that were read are TGTGCCAGCAGCTTAGGCGGCAATTCTTACACTGAA. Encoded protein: CASSLGGNSYTE. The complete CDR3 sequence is CASSLGGNSYTEAFF.